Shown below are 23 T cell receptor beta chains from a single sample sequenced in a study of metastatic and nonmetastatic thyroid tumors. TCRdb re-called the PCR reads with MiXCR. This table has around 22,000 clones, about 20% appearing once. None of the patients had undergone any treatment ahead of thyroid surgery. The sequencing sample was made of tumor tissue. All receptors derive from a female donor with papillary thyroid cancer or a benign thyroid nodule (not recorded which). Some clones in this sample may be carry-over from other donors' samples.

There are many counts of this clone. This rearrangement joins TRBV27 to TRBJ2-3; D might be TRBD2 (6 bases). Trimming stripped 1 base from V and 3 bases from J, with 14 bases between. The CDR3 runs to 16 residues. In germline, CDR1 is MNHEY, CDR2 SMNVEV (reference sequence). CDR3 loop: CASSLFLRTKTDTQYF. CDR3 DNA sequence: TGTGCCAGCAGTTTATTTCTCAGGACTAAGACAGATACGCAGTATTTT.

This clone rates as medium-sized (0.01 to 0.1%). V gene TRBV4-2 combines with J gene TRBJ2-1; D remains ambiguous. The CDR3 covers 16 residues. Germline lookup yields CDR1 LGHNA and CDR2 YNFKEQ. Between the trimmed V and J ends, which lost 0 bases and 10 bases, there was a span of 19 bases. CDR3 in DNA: TGTGCCAGCAGCCAAGAAAAATGGAGCCCCGACCTGGAGCAGTTCTTC. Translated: CASSQEKWSPDLEQFF.

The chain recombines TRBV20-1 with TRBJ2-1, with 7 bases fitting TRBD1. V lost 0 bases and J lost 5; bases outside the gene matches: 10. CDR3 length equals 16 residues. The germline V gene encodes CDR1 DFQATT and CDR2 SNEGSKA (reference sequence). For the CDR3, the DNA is TGCAGTGCTAGAGATCCGCGAAGACAGGGAGACAATGAGCAGTTCTTC. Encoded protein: CSARDPRRQGDNEQFF.

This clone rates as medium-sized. This CDR3 is CASSVDPRESYEQYF. In nucleotides, the CDR3 is TGTGCCAGCAGCGTGGACCCCCGAGAGTCCTACGAGCAGTACTTC. V is TRBV5-8 and J is TRBJ2-7, with no clear D. Trimming cost V 4 bases and J 1 base, with 15 bases left between them. Per the germline V gene, CDR1 is SGHTS and CDR2 is YDEGEE. The CDR3 loop spans 15 amino acids.

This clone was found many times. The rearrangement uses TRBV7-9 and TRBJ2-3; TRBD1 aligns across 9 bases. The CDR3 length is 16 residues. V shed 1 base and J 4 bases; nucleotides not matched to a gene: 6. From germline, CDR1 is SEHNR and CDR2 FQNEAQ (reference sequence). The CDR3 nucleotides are TGTGCCAGCAGCTTAGGGCGGGACAGGGTTGCAGATACGCAGTATTTT. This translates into CASSLGRDRVADTQYF.

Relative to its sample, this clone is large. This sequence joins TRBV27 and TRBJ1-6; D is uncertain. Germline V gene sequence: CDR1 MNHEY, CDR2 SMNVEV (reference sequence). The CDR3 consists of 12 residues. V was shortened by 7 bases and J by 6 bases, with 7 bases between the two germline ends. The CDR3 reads CASTASNSPLHF. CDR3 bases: TGTGCCAGCACTGCCTCTAATTCACCCCTCCACTTT.

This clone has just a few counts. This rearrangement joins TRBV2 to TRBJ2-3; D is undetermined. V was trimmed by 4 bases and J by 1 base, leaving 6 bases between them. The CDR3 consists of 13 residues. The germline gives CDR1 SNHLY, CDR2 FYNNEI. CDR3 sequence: CASSALGTDTQYF. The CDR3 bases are TGTGCCAGCAGTGCCTTGGGCACAGATACGCAGTATTTT.

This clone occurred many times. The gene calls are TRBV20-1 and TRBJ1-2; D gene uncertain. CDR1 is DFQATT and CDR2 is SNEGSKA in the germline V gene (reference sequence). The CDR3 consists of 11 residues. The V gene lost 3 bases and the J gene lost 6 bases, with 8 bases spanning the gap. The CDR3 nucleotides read TGCAGTGCTAGTTGGGGTAATGGCTACACCTTC. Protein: CSASWGNGYTF.

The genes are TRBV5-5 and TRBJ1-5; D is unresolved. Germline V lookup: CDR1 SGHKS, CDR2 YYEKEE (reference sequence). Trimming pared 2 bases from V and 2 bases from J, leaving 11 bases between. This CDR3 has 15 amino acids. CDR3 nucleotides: TGTGCCAGCAGCTTCGGGAGCGGGGGCAATCAGCCCCAGCATTTT. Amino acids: CASSFGSGGNQPQHF.

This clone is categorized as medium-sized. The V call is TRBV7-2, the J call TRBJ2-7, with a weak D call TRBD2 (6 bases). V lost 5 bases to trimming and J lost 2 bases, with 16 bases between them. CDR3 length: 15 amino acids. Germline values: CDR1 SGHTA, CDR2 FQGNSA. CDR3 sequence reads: CASSPPGLFPYEQYF. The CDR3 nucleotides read TGTGCCAGCAGCCCCCCGGGACTTTTCCCCTACGAGCAGTACTTC.

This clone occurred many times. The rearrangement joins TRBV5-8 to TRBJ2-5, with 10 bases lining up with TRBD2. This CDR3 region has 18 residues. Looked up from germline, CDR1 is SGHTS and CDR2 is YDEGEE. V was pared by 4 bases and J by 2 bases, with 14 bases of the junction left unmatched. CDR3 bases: TGTGCCAGCAGCCTTTACAGGACTAGCGGATCTAGACAAGAGACCCAGTACTTC. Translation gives CASSLYRTSGSRQETQYF.

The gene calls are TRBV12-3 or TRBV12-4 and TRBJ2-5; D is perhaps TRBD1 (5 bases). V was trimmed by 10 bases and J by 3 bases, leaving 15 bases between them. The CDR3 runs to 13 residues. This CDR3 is CAIGFDSEETQYF. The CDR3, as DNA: TGTGCCATCGGGTTCGACAGTGAAGAGACCCAGTACTTC.

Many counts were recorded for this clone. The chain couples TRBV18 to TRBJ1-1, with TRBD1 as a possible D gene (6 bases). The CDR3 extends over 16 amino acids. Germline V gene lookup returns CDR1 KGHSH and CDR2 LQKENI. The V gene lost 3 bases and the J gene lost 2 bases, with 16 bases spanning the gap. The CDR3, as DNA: TGTGCCAGCTCACCTGTCCTAACCGGGACAAACACTGAAGCTTTCTTT. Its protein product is CASSPVLTGTNTEAFF.

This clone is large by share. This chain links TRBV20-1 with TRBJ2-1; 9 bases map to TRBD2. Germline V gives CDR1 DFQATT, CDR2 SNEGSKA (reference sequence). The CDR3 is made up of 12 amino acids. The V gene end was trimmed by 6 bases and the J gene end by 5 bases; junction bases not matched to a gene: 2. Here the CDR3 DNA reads TGCAGTGCGGGACTAGCCCACAATGAGCAGTTCTTC. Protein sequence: CSAGLAHNEQFF.

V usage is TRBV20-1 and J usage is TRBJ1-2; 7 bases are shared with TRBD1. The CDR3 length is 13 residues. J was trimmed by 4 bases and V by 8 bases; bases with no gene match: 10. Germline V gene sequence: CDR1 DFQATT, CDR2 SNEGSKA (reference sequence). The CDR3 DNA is TGCAGTACACGGGACAGCTTTGTCTATGGCTACACCTTC. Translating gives CSTRDSFVYGYTF.

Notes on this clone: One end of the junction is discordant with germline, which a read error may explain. The CDR3 DNA sequence: TGCGCCAGCAGCTTTTCGAGCGGGAGGACGAACACCGGGGAGCTGTCTTTT. Amino acids: CASSFSSGRTNTGELSF. The rearrangement links TRBV5-1 to TRBJ2-2, with TRBD2 identical over 9 bases. Germline V gene sequence: CDR1 SGHRS, CDR2 YFSETQ. CDR3 length equals 17 residues.

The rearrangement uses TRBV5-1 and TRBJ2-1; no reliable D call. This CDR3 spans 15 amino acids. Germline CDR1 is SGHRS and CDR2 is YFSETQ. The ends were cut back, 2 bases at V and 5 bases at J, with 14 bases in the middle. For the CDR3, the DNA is TGCGCCAGCAGCTTTGTAGCCCAACCCGACAATGAGCAGTTCTTC. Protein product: CASSFVAQPDNEQFF. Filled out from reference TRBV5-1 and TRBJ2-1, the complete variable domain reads KAGVTQTPRYLIKTRGQQVTLSCSPISGHRSVSWYQQTPGQGLQFLFEYFSETQRNKGNFPGRFSGRQFSNSRSEMNVSTLELGDSALYLCASSFVAQPDNEQFFGPGTRLTVL.

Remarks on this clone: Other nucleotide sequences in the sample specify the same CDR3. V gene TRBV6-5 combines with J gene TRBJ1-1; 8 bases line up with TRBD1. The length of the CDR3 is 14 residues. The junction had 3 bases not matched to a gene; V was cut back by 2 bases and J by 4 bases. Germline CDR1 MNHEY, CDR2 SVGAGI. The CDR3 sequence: CASSYLTGGTEAFF. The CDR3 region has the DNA TGTGCCAGCAGTTACCTAACAGGGGGCACTGAAGCTTTCTTT.

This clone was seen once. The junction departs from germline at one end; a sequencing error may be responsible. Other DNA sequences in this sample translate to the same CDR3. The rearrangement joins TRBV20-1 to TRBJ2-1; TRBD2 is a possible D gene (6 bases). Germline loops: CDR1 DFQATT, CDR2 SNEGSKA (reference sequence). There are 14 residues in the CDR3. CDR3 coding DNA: TGTAGTGCTAGGGAGGATTTCTCCTACAATGAGCAGTTCTTC. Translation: CSAREDFSYNEQFF.

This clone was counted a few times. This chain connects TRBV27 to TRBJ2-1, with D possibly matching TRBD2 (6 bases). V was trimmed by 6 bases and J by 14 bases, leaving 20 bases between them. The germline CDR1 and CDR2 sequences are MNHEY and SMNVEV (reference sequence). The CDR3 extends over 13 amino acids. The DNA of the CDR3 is TGTGCCAGCAGGGATTCATTGCGGGGAACGGAGTTCTTC. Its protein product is CASRDSLRGTEFF.

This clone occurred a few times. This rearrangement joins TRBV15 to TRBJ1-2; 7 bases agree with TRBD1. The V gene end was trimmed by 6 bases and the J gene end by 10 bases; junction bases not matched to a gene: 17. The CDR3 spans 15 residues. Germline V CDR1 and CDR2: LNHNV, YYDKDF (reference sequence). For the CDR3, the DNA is TGTGCCACCAGTACACCGGTACAGGGGAAGAAGGTCTACACCTTC. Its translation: CATSTPVQGKKVYTF.

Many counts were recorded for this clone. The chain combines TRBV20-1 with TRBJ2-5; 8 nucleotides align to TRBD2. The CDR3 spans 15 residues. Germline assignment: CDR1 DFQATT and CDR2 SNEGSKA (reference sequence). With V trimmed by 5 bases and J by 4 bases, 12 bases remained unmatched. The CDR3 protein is CSAAVSLAGRETQYF. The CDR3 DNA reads TGCAGTGCTGCGGTGTCCTTAGCGGGAAGAGAGACCCAGTACTTC.

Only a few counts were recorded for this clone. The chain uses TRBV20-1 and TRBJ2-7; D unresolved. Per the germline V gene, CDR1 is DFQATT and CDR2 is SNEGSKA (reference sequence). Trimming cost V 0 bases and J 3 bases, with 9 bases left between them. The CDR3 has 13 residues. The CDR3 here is CSARDPQGYEQYF. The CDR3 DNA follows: TGCAGTGCTAGAGACCCACAAGGCTACGAGCAGTACTTC.